The rows below give T cell receptor beta chains drawn from one sample of a study of CD8 T cells in ankylosing spondylitis. From the 5' RACE reads, TCRdb called clonotypes with MiXCR, one entry per CDR3 protein. The table has approximately 520,000 distinct CDR3 sequences, about 5.2% seen once. The source material was blood, either unsorted or a sorted T cell fraction (not recorded which). The origin of the receptors is a male donor with ankylosing spondylitis. CDR3s include the opening cysteine and the closing phenylalanine or tryptophan. D genes are given only for firm matches. Some rows have no size entry. The others give once, few or many, or a class for an expanded clone.

j_call | v_call | cdr3_length | d_call | clone_size | cdr3_nt | cdr3_aa
TRBJ2-7 | TRBV5-1 | 15 | - | many | TGCGCCAGCAGCTTGTTCGCAGGGGTGGGCTACGAGCAGTACTTC | CASSLFAGVGYEQYF
TRBJ2-3 | TRBV7-9 | 14 | - | many | TGTGCCAGCAGACAGACTGCCGGGACCCACGAGCAGTATTTT | CASRQTAGTHEQYF
TRBJ2-3 | TRBV7-9 | 16 | - | many | TGTGCCAGCAGCTTCCTAGGTTCCCTCGGTTCAGATACGCAGTATTTT | CASSFLGSLGSDTQYF
TRBJ2-3 | TRBV10-2 | 14 | - | many | TGCGCCAGCAGTCTACAGCGTCCATCAGATACGCAGTATTTT | CASSLQRPSDTQYF
TRBJ2-7 | TRBV6-1 | 13 | - | few | TGTGCCAGCAGGGGGGCTTCCACCTACGAGCAGTACTTC | CASRGASTYEQYF
TRBJ1-2 | TRBV9 | 16 | TRBD1 | many | TGTGCCAGCAGCGCCCTCCCTGGGCCAGGGGGCAGTGGCTACACCTTC | CASSALPGPGGSGYTF
TRBJ2-3 | TRBV29-1 | 16 | - | few | TGCAGCGTTGAAGATCCCGACAGGGAGGGCACAGATACGCAGTATTTT | CSVEDPDREGTDTQYF
TRBJ2-2 | TRBV12-3/TRBV12-4 | 14 | - | many | TGTGCCAGCTTTAAGGACAGGAACACCGGGGAGCTGTTTTTT | CASFKDRNTGELFF
TRBJ2-1 | TRBV15 | 16 | - | - | TGTGCCACCAGCAGAGCTTATGGGGTTGATGGGAATGAGCAGTTCTTC | CATSRAYGVDGNEQFF
TRBJ1-6 | TRBV4-2 | 14 | - | - | TGTGCCAGCAGCCAAGAGGACCCACATTCACCCCTCCACTTT | CASSQEDPHSPLHF
TRBJ2-7 | TRBV6-1 | 14 | TRBD1 | - | TGTGCCAGCAGTGGACAGGGGTCCTCCTACGAGCAGTACTTC | CASSGQGSSYEQYF
TRBJ2-1 | TRBV6-2/TRBV6-3 | 17 | TRBD2 | many | TGTGCCAGCAGTTCCACTAGCGGGAGTTATATGAGCAATGAGCAGTTCTTC | CASSSTSGSYMSNEQFF
TRBJ1-2 | TRBV5-1 | 14 | TRBD1 | many | TGCGCCAGCAGCTCAGGACAGGGTATGCGGGGCTACACCTTC | CASSSGQGMRGYTF
TRBJ2-1 | TRBV4-3 | 15 | - | few | TGCGCCAGCAGCCAAGTACGCTACTCCTACAATGAGCAGTTCTTC | CASSQVRYSYNEQFF
TRBJ2-1 | TRBV29-1 | 11 | - | many | TGCAGCGTTTCGACTTTCCCTAGGTGGTTCTTC | CSVSTFPRWFF
TRBJ2-3 | TRBV5-1 | 16 | TRBD1 | many | TGCGCCAGCAGCTTGCGGCCAGGGGGATCCGGAGATACGCAGTATTTT | CASSLRPGGSGDTQYF
TRBJ2-1 | TRBV5-1 | 14 | - | many | TGCGCCAGCAGCTTGGGATGGGTAGTTAACGAGCAGTTCTTC | CASSLGWVVNEQFF
TRBJ2-5 | TRBV20-1 | 18 | - | - | TGCAGTGCTACGACTTTGGCGGAGGGCCCTGAGGCCCAAGAGACCCAGTACTTC | CSATTLAEGPEAQETQYF
TRBJ2-7 | TRBV7-2 | 13 | - | many | TGTGCCAGCAGCTCCTTACACTCCTACGAGCAGTACTTC | CASSSLHSYEQYF
TRBJ1-5 | TRBV5-1 | 14 | - | many | TGCGCCAGCAGCTTGTGGGGGGAGGATCAGCCCCAGCATTTT | CASSLWGEDQPQHF
TRBJ1-2 | TRBV20-1 | 14 | - | many | TGCAGTGCTAGAGCAAATGGGGCGCGGAGGGGCTACACCTTC | CSARANGARRGYTF
TRBJ2-7 | TRBV7-2 | 15 | - | - | TGTGCCAGCAGCTTCAAGCCGGCCTCTTCCTACGAGCAGTACTTC | CASSFKPASSYEQYF
TRBJ2-7 | TRBV6-6 | 13 | - | - | TGTGCCAGCAGAAAATTACAGGGCTACGAGCAGTACTTC | CASRKLQGYEQYF
TRBJ2-7 | TRBV5-1 | 13 | - | many | TGCGCCAGCAGCTTGGCCAGCGACTACGAGCAGTACTTC | CASSLASDYEQYF
TRBJ1-1 | TRBV29-1 | 11 | - | many | TGCAGCGTTGAATTCCTGACTGAAGCTTTCTTT | CSVEFLTEAFF
TRBJ2-1 | TRBV29-1 | 14 | TRBD1 | - | TGCAGCGACACCGGGACAGGGGACCACAATGAGCAGTTCTTC | CSDTGTGDHNEQFF
TRBJ2-1 | TRBV27 | 14 | - | - | TGTGCCTGTCGGGCGGAGTACTCCTACAATGAGCAGTTCTTC | CACRAEYSYNEQFF
TRBJ2-7 | TRBV5-1 | 15 | - | - | TGCGCCAGCTGGATCGGGACGGACAGCTCCTACGAGCAGTACTTC | CASWIGTDSSYEQYF
TRBJ2-7 | TRBV19 | 15 | - | many | TGTGCCAGTAGTATAATAGGCCAGGAGTCCTACGAGCAGTACTTC | CASSIIGQESYEQYF
TRBJ2-6 | TRBV15 | 16 | - | many | TGTGCCACCAGCAGAGATCGGGGAGTTGGGGCCAACGTCCTGACTTTC | CATSRDRGVGANVLTF
TRBJ2-6 | TRBV11-2 | 16 | - | few | TGTGCCAGCAGCTTAAGGACAAGCTCTGGGGCCAACGTCCTGACTTTC | CASSLRTSSGANVLTF
TRBJ2-7 | TRBV29-1 | 13 | TRBD2 | many | TGCAGCGTTGGGGAGGGCAGAGTGGGGGAGCAGTACTTC | CSVGEGRVGEQYF
TRBJ2-1 | TRBV12-3/TRBV12-4 | 13 | - | many | TGTGCCAGCAGTTTAGCGCGTCGGGATGAGCAGTTCTTC | CASSLARRDEQFF
TRBJ1-5 | TRBV20-1 | 13 | - | - | TGCAGTGCTAGAAAACAGCCCAATCAGCCCCAGCATTTT | CSARKQPNQPQHF
TRBJ2-7 | TRBV20-1 | 12 | - | many | TGCAGTGCTAGAAGGCCCAGCAACGAGCAGTACTTC | CSARRPSNEQYF
TRBJ2-3 | TRBV29-1 | 14 | - | many | TGCAGCGCCGATGCGGGTGCGAACACAGATACGCAGTATTTT | CSADAGANTDTQYF